A selection of T cell receptor beta chains follows, all from one sample in a study of siplizumab effects on memory and regulatory T cells. Clones were read by immunoSEQ multiplex PCR, and TCRdb kept only the in-frame ones, dropping some. Of 65,000 to 85,000 clones in the sample, 85% to 95% were seen once. The sample consisted of CD8+ T cells sorted from blood. The receptor source for this set is a human donor in good health. CDR3s include the opening cysteine and the closing phenylalanine or tryptophan. D genes are given only for firm matches. The size entry is marked missing in some rows and otherwise reads once, few, many or a size class.

clone size: NA
D gene: NA
J gene: TRBJ2-3
V gene: TRBV27
CDR3 DNA: TGTGCCAGCAGTTTTCTTCTGGGCGACACAGATACGCAGTATTTT
CDR3 protein: CASSFLLGDTDTQYF

clone size: NA
D gene: TRBD1
J gene: TRBJ2-3
V gene: TRBV9
CDR3 DNA: TGTGCCAGCAGCGTAGGGGGACAGGGGGCAAGAGATACGCAGTATTTT
CDR3 protein: CASSVGGQGARDTQYF

clone size: NA
D gene: NA
J gene: TRBJ2-5
V gene: TRBV18
CDR3 DNA: TGTGCCAGCTCACCGGGGGTTAGGAGCACAGAGACCCAGTACTTC
CDR3 protein: CASSPGVRSTETQYF

clone size: NA
D gene: NA
J gene: TRBJ1-5
V gene: TRBV13
CDR3 DNA: TGTGCCAGCAGCTTCGGCAGGGTAGGCCAGCCCCAGCATTTT
CDR3 protein: CASSFGRVGQPQHF

clone size: NA
D gene: NA
J gene: TRBJ2-5
V gene: TRBV6-5
CDR3 DNA: TGTGCCAGCACCAGCCTTTTAGCATACGGAGAGACCCAGTACTTC
CDR3 protein: CASTSLLAYGETQYF

clone size: NA
D gene: NA
J gene: TRBJ1-3
V gene: TRBV5-6
CDR3 DNA: TGTGCCAGCAGCTTTCGGGCGGTGATCTCTGGAAACACCATATATTTT
CDR3 protein: CASSFRAVISGNTIYF

clone size: once
D gene: NA
J gene: TRBJ1-1
V gene: TRBV7-2
CDR3 DNA: TGTGCCAGCAGGCCCCTGAGACAGACCATGAACACTGAAGCTTTCTTT
CDR3 protein: CASRPLRQTMNTEAFF

clone size: NA
D gene: NA
J gene: TRBJ1-5
V gene: TRBV19
CDR3 DNA: TGTGCCAGTAGCTCGGGCGGATATAGCAATCAGCCCCAGCATTTT
CDR3 protein: CASSSGGYSNQPQHF

clone size: NA
D gene: TRBD2
J gene: TRBJ2-1
V gene: TRBV11-3
CDR3 DNA: TGTGCCAGCAGCTTAGCTAGCGGGGGCTACAATGAGCAGTTCTTC
CDR3 protein: CASSLASGGYNEQFF

clone size: NA
D gene: NA
J gene: TRBJ1-3
V gene: TRBV19
CDR3 DNA: TGTGCCAGTAGTGTGTGGACCGCGTCTGGAAACACCATATATTTT
CDR3 protein: CASSVWTASGNTIYF

clone size: NA
D gene: NA
J gene: TRBJ2-5
V gene: TRBV6-6
CDR3 DNA: TGTGCCAGCAGTTATATCCTGGCCGGTTTGGAGACCCAGTACTTC
CDR3 protein: CASSYILAGLETQYF

clone size: NA
D gene: NA
J gene: TRBJ2-1
V gene: TRBV13
CDR3 DNA: TGTGCCAGCAGCTTACAGGTGGCGGGGTACAATGAGCAGTTCTTC
CDR3 protein: CASSLQVAGYNEQFF

clone size: NA
D gene: TRBD1
J gene: TRBJ1-2
V gene: TRBV9
CDR3 DNA: TGTGCCAGCAGCCCCGGGACAGGGTATGGCTACACCTTC
CDR3 protein: CASSPGTGYGYTF

clone size: NA
D gene: NA
J gene: TRBJ1-1
V gene: TRBV19
CDR3 DNA: TGTGCCAGTAGTATAGCTAGCAGGGCGAACACTGAAGCTTTCTTT
CDR3 protein: CASSIASRANTEAFF

clone size: NA
D gene: NA
J gene: TRBJ1-1
V gene: TRBV5-4
CDR3 DNA: TGTGCCAGCAGCTTCGGGGGTGGAACCGCTGAAGCTTTCTTT
CDR3 protein: CASSFGGGTAEAFF

clone size: NA
D gene: NA
J gene: TRBJ2-7
V gene: TRBV6-1
CDR3 DNA: TGTGCCAGCAGTTACGTCTACGAGCAGTACTTC
CDR3 protein: CASSYVYEQYF

clone size: NA
D gene: NA
J gene: TRBJ2-3
V gene: TRBV5-4
CDR3 DNA: TGTGCCAGCAGCTTGTGGGATTCAGATACGCAGTATTTT
CDR3 protein: CASSLWDSDTQYF

clone size: NA
D gene: NA
J gene: TRBJ1-1
V gene: TRBV4-2
CDR3 DNA: TGTGCCAGCAGCCCGGGAAATGAAGCTTTCTTT
CDR3 protein: CASSPGNEAFF

clone size: NA
D gene: NA
J gene: TRBJ2-1
V gene: TRBV10-3
CDR3 DNA: TGTGCCAGCTTTGGCGATAGCTCCTACAATGAGCAGTTCTTC
CDR3 protein: CASFGDSSYNEQFF

clone size: NA
D gene: NA
J gene: TRBJ2-7
V gene: TRBV6-1
CDR3 DNA: TGTGCCAGCAGTGAAGTAGGGTCCTACGAGCAGTACTTC
CDR3 protein: CASSEVGSYEQYF

clone size: NA
D gene: TRBD1
J gene: TRBJ2-1
V gene: TRBV19
CDR3 DNA: TGTGCCAGTAGCCCCGGGACAGACTACAATGAGCAGTTCTTC
CDR3 protein: CASSPGTDYNEQFF

clone size: NA
D gene: TRBD2
J gene: TRBJ2-7
V gene: TRBV19
CDR3 DNA: TGTGCCAGTAGACAAAGCGGGGCAACCTACGAGCAGTACTTC
CDR3 protein: CASRQSGATYEQYF

clone size: NA
D gene: TRBD2
J gene: TRBJ2-1
V gene: TRBV7-6
CDR3 DNA: TGTGCCAGCAGCCCCCAATTACTAGCGGGGGGACCATACAATGAGCAGTTCTTC
CDR3 protein: CASSPQLLAGGPYNEQFF

clone size: NA
D gene: NA
J gene: TRBJ1-6
V gene: TRBV6-5
CDR3 DNA: TGTGCCAGCAGCCCGGTTCCTGCGGTTGATTCACCCCTCCACTTT
CDR3 protein: CASSPVPAVDSPLHF

clone size: NA
D gene: NA
J gene: TRBJ2-5
V gene: TRBV15
CDR3 DNA: TGTGCCACCTCTAGCGATCAAGAGACCCAGTACTTC
CDR3 protein: CATSSDQETQYF

clone size: NA
D gene: NA
J gene: TRBJ2-2
V gene: TRBV6-5
CDR3 DNA: TGTGCCAGCTGGATAGATTGGTCCGGGGAGCTGTTTTTT
CDR3 protein: CASWIDWSGELFF

clone size: NA
D gene: NA
J gene: TRBJ1-6
V gene: TRBV5-6
CDR3 DNA: TGTGCCAGCAGCTTGGCCGTCATCGCAGGGAGGTCTTCACCCCTCCACTTT
CDR3 protein: CASSLAVIAGRSSPLHF

clone size: once
D gene: TRBD1
J gene: TRBJ2-7
V gene: TRBV5-1
CDR3 DNA: TGCGCCAGCAGCTACGACAGGGGCGCAAACGAGCAGTACTTC
CDR3 protein: CASSYDRGANEQYF

clone size: NA
D gene: NA
J gene: TRBJ1-4
V gene: TRBV25-1
CDR3 DNA: TGTGCCAGCAGTGGGAGGGTAGAATCTGAAAAACTGTTTTTT
CDR3 protein: CASSGRVESEKLFF

clone size: NA
D gene: NA
J gene: TRBJ1-5
V gene: TRBV19
CDR3 DNA: TGTGCCAGCCGGGGAGGGAATCAGCCCCAGCATTTT
CDR3 protein: CASRGGNQPQHF

clone size: NA
D gene: NA
J gene: TRBJ2-1
V gene: TRBV19
CDR3 DNA: TGTGCCATAGGGCCGATAGATGGGGTGAATGAGCAGTTCTTC
CDR3 protein: CAIGPIDGVNEQFF

clone size: NA
D gene: NA
J gene: TRBJ2-2
V gene: TRBV29-1
CDR3 DNA: TGCAGCGTTGAATGGGTGACCGGGGAGCTGTTTTTT
CDR3 protein: CSVEWVTGELFF

clone size: NA
D gene: TRBD2
J gene: TRBJ2-3
V gene: TRBV14
CDR3 DNA: TGTGCCAGCAGCCCAAGCGGGGGGACGCAGTATTTT
CDR3 protein: CASSPSGGTQYF

clone size: NA
D gene: NA
J gene: TRBJ2-7
V gene: TRBV4-1
CDR3 DNA: TGCGCCAGCAGCCAAGGCGTATGGTGGGAGCAGTACTTC
CDR3 protein: CASSQGVWWEQYF

clone size: NA
D gene: NA
J gene: TRBJ1-5
V gene: TRBV15
CDR3 DNA: TGTGCCACCAGCAGAGATCCATGGGCCGATCAGCCCCAGCATTTT
CDR3 protein: CATSRDPWADQPQHF

clone size: NA
D gene: NA
J gene: TRBJ2-5
V gene: TRBV28
CDR3 DNA: TGTGCCAGCAGTTTAGGAGAGACCCAGTACTTC
CDR3 protein: CASSLGETQYF

clone size: NA
D gene: NA
J gene: TRBJ2-1
V gene: TRBV20-1
CDR3 DNA: TGCAGTGCTAGAGATTCCAATGAGCAGTTCTTC
CDR3 protein: CSARDSNEQFF

clone size: NA
D gene: NA
J gene: TRBJ1-5
V gene: TRBV27
CDR3 DNA: TGTGCCAGCAGTTTGGGGGCGCGGCAGCCCCAGCATTTT
CDR3 protein: CASSLGARQPQHF

clone size: NA
D gene: NA
J gene: TRBJ1-5
V gene: TRBV4-2
CDR3 DNA: TGTGCCAGCAGGCTGGGGAGGGATAGCAATCAGCCCCAGCATTTT
CDR3 protein: CASRLGRDSNQPQHF

clone size: NA
D gene: NA
J gene: TRBJ2-7
V gene: TRBV27
CDR3 DNA: TGTGCCAGCAGGCTTATTGGGACGGCCACCTACGAGCAGTACTTC
CDR3 protein: CASRLIGTATYEQYF

clone size: NA
D gene: TRBD2
J gene: TRBJ2-1
V gene: TRBV6-5
CDR3 DNA: TGTGCCAGCAGTTACTCGTCTAGCGGGGGGTGGGATGAGCAGTTCTTC
CDR3 protein: CASSYSSSGGWDEQFF

clone size: NA
D gene: NA
J gene: TRBJ2-7
V gene: TRBV4-3
CDR3 DNA: TGCGCCAGCAGCCAAGATCTGACGGGATCCTACGAGCAGTACTTC
CDR3 protein: CASSQDLTGSYEQYF

clone size: NA
D gene: NA
J gene: TRBJ2-7
V gene: TRBV5-6
CDR3 DNA: TGTGCCAGCAGCTTTGGGGTGGACGAGCAGTACTTC
CDR3 protein: CASSFGVDEQYF

clone size: NA
D gene: NA
J gene: TRBJ1-2
V gene: TRBV7-9
CDR3 DNA: TGTGCCAGCAGCTCAGAGCAGAGACTGTATGGCTACACCTTC
CDR3 protein: CASSSEQRLYGYTF

clone size: NA
D gene: TRBD1
J gene: TRBJ1-1
V gene: TRBV7-6
CDR3 DNA: TGTGCCAGCAGCTTAGCCCGGACAGGGGGCAACACTGAAGCTTTCTTT
CDR3 protein: CASSLARTGGNTEAFF

clone size: NA
D gene: NA
J gene: TRBJ2-5
V gene: TRBV19
CDR3 DNA: TGTGCCAGTAGTTTCATCATCGGGATCCAAGAGACCCAGTACTTC
CDR3 protein: CASSFIIGIQETQYF

clone size: NA
D gene: NA
J gene: TRBJ2-1
V gene: TRBV9
CDR3 DNA: TGTGCCAGCAGCCCCACGGGGGATCTCTACAATGAGCAGTTCTTC
CDR3 protein: CASSPTGDLYNEQFF

clone size: NA
D gene: TRBD2
J gene: TRBJ2-1
V gene: TRBV18
CDR3 DNA: TGTGCCAGCTCACGAGGTAGCGGGGACTCCTACAATGAGCAGTTCTTC
CDR3 protein: CASSRGSGDSYNEQFF

clone size: NA
D gene: NA
J gene: TRBJ2-2
V gene: TRBV29-1
CDR3 DNA: TGCAGCGTGGTGGGGTGGACCGGGGAGCTGTTTTTT
CDR3 protein: CSVVGWTGELFF

clone size: NA
D gene: NA
J gene: TRBJ2-7
V gene: TRBV4-1
CDR3 DNA: TGCGCCAGCAGCCAAGTGTCGGGGCAGACCTACGAGCAGTACTTC
CDR3 protein: CASSQVSGQTYEQYF

clone size: NA
D gene: NA
J gene: TRBJ2-3
V gene: TRBV4-1
CDR3 DNA: TGCGCCAGCAGCCAAGATAGGGGTGCAGATACGCAGTATTTT
CDR3 protein: CASSQDRGADTQYF